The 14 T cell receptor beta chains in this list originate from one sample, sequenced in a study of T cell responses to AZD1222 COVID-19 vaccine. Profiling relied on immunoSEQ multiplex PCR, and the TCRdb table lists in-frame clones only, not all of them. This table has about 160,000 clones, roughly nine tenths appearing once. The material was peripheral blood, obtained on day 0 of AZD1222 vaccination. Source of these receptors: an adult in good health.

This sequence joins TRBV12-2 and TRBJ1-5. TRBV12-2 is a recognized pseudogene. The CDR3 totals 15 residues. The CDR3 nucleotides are TGTGCAAGTCGCTTAGGCCCTCTAGAAGGTCAGCCCCAGCATTTT. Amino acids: CASRLGPLEGQPQHF.

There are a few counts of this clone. The CDR3 nucleotides are TGTGCCAGCAGCCGTATGAGTGGAGGGGCCGAGACCCAGTACTTC. This gives the protein CASSRMSGGAETQYF. V usage is TRBV5-8 and J usage is TRBJ2-5; maybe TRBD2 (6 bases). Trimming removed 4 bases from V and 5 bases from J, with 18 bases in between. From germline, CDR1 is SGHTS and CDR2 YDEGEE. The CDR3 is made up of 15 amino acids.

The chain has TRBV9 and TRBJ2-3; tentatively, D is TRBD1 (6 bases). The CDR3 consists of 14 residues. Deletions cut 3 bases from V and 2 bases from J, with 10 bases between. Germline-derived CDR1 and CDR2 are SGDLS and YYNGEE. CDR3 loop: CASSAGTLTDTQYF. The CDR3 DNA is TGTGCCAGCAGCGCCGGGACACTCACAGATACGCAGTATTTT.

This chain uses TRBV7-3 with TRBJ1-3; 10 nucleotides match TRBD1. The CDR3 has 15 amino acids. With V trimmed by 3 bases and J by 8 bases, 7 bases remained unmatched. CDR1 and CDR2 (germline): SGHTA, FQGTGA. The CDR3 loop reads CASSLGQGLADTIYF. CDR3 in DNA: TGTGCCAGCAGCTTGGGACAGGGGTTAGCGGACACCATATATTTT. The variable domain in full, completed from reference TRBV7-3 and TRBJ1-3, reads GAGVSQTPSNKVTEKGKYVELRCDPISGHTALYWYRQSLGQGPEFLIYFQGTGAADDSGLPNDRFFAVRPEGSVSTLKIQRTERGDSAVYLCASSLGQGLADTIYFGEGSWLTVV.

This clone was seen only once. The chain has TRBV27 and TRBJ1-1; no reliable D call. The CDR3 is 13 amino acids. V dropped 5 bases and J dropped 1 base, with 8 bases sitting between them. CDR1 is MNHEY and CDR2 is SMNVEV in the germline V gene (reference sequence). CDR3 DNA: TGTGCCAGCAGTCTTACCTCGAACACTGAAGCTTTCTTT. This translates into CASSLTSNTEAFF.

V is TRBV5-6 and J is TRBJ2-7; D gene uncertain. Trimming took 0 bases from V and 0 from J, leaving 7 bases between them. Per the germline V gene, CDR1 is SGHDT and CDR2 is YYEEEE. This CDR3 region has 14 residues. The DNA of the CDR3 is TGTGCCAGCAGCTTGGACCGGAGCTCCTACGAGCAGTACGTC. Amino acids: CASSLDRSSYEQYV.

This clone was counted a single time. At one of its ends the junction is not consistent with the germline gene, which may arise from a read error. The CDR3 nucleotides are TGCAGCTTTGACAGGGGGCGTCGCAATGAGCAGTTCTTC. Encoded protein: CSFDRGRRNEQFF. V and J are TRBV29-1 and TRBJ2-1, with TRBD1 matching 10 bases. This CDR3 contains 13 residues. CDR1 is SQVTM, CDR2 ANQGSEA, per germline.

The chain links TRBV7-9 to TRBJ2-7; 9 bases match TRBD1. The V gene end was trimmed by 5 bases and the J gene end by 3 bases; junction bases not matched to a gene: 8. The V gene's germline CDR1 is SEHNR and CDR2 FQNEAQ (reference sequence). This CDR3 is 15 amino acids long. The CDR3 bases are TGTGCCAGCAGCACCTACAGGGGGCAGGGCTACGAGCAGTACTTC. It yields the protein CASSTYRGQGYEQYF.

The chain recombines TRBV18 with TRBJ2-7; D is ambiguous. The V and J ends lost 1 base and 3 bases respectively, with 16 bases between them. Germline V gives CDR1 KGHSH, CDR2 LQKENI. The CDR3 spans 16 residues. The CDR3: CASSPLVGSTNYEQYF. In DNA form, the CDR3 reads TGTGCCAGCTCACCACTAGTAGGGTCTACCAACTACGAGCAGTACTTC.

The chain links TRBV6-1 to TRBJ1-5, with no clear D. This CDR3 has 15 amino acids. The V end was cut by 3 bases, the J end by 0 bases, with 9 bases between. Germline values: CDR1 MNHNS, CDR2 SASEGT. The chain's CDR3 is CASSDEDYSNQPQHF. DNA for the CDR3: TGTGCCAGCAGTGATGAGGATTATAGCAATCAGCCCCAGCATTTT.

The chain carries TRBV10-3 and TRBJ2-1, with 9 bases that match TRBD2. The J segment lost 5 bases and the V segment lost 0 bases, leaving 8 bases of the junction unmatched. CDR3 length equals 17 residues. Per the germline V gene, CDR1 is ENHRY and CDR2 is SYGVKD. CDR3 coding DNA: TGTGCCATCAGTGAGTCGAGGGCTAGCGGGGACCACAATGAGCAGTTCTTC. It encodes CAISESRASGDHNEQFF.

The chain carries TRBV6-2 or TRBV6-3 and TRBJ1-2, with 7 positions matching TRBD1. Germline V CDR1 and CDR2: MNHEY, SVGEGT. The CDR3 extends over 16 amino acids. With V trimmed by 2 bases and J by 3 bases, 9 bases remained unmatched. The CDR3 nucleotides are TGTGCCAGCAGTTACCGAAGGGACAGCCCGGACTATGGCTACACCTTC. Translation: CASSYRRDSPDYGYTF.

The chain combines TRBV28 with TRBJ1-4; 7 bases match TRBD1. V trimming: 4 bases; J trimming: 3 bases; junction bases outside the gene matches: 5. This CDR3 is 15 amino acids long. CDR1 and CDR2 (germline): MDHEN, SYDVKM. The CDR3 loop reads CASSSRTGSNEKLFF. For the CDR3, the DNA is TGTGCCAGCAGTTCACGGACAGGTTCTAATGAAAAACTGTTTTTT.

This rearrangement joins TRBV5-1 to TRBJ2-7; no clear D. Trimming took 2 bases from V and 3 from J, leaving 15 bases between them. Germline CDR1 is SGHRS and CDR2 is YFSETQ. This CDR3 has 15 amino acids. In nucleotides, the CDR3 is TGCGCCAGCAGCTTCGACCTCCCCTGGATCTACGAGCAGTACTTC. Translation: CASSFDLPWIYEQYF.